What follows are 17 T cell receptor beta chains derived from one specimen sequenced in a study of vaccination effects on CD4 cells after COVID-19. Sequencing was preceded by expansion of antigen-specific CD4+ T cells with viral peptide pools in the ViraFEST assay. Culture lasted roughly 9 days before CD4+ T cell isolation. Nucleocapsid antibody tests were negative, and the vaccine recipients had no prior SARS-CoV-2 infection. These receptors' antigens are unknown. Data came from immunoSEQ multiplex PCR; TCRdb stores just in-frame clones and leaves some out. The sample records around 71,000 clones, roughly 72% being singletons. The sample here was CD4+ T cells from PBMCs cultured with HCoV-OC43 spike peptides, taken before COVID-19 vaccination. The subset was: HCoV-OC43 spike overlapping peptide pool stimulation. Receptor source: a human donor who received a COVID-19 vaccine.

The rearrangement links TRBV2 to TRBJ2-5; D remains unclear. V was clipped by 3 bases and J by 3 bases, with 8 bases between them. Germline CDR1 SNHLY, CDR2 FYNNEI. This CDR3 contains 13 residues. CDR3 nucleotides: TGTGCCAGCAGTGATTCCCGGGAAGAGACCCAGTACTTC. Translating it yields CASSDSREETQYF.

CDR3 sequence (DNA): TGCGCCAGCAGCAAAGGAGACGGGACAGGGTTGGGTGAGCAGTTCTTC. It is translated as CASSKGDGTGLGEQFF. The genes are TRBV4-3 and TRBJ2-1; 9 positions match TRBD1. V was clipped by 5 bases and J by 9 bases; unmatched bases: 14. The CDR3 has 16 residues. Germline V lookup: CDR1 LGHNA, CDR2 YSLEER.

This clone came up a few times. The chain links TRBV10-3 to TRBJ1-6; D is unclear. Trimming pared 4 bases from V and 5 bases from J, leaving 6 bases between. Germline CDR1 reads ENHRY; CDR2 reads SYGVKD. This CDR3 spans 13 amino acids. The CDR3 DNA sequence: TGTGCCATCAGTGTTCTAGATAATTCACCCCTCCACTTT. It codes for CAISVLDNSPLHF.

This clone appeared once. The rearrangement uses TRBV5-1 and TRBJ2-3; 7 positions agree with TRBD2. Per the germline V gene, CDR1 is SGHRS and CDR2 is YFSETQ. The length of the CDR3 is 14 residues. J was trimmed by 0 bases and V by 8 bases; bases with no gene match: 6. DNA for the CDR3: TGCGCCAGTCGCGGGGGACCTAGCACAGATACGCAGTATTTT. Protein sequence: CASRGGPSTDTQYF.

The chain uses TRBV24-1 and TRBJ2-2; no reliable D call. CDR3 length: 15 residues. V was trimmed by 2 bases and J by 7 bases, leaving 13 bases between them. The germline V gene has CDR1 KGHDR and CDR2 SFDVKD. The CDR3 loop reads CATSDSRQALGELFF. Here the CDR3 DNA reads TGTGCCACCAGTGATTCCCGGCAGGCACTCGGGGAGCTGTTTTTT.

This clone was seen only once. This chain joins TRBV28 and TRBJ1-5; unclear D gene. This CDR3 is built from 12 residues. Germline lookup yields CDR1 MDHEN and CDR2 SYDVKM. Trimming removed 6 bases at V and 6 bases at J, with 9 bases between. Here the CDR3 DNA reads TGTGCCAGCAGCACACACGGTCAGCCCCAGCATTTT. Its protein is CASSTHGQPQHF.

V is TRBV30 and J is TRBJ1-4, with a possible D match to TRBD1 (5 bases). This CDR3 has 14 amino acids. From germline, CDR1 is GTSNPN and CDR2 SVGIG (reference sequence). Trimming shortened V by 0 bases and J by 7 bases, and 12 bases separated the two germline ends. Here the CDR3 DNA reads TGTGCCTGGAGTGTTGGGACTATAGGTGAAAAACTGTTTTTT. It specifies CAWSVGTIGEKLFF.

The gene calls are TRBV7-8 and TRBJ2-7, with a weak D call TRBD2 (6 bases). The CDR3 is 16 amino acids. Trimming pared 1 base from V and 0 bases from J, leaving 13 bases between. CDR1 is SGHVS and CDR2 is FQNEAQ in the germline V gene. The CDR3 DNA is TGTGCCAGCAGCTTAGGGGTCGGGGGAAGCTCCTACGAGCAGTACGTC. This sequence encodes CASSLGVGGSSYEQYV.

This sequence joins TRBV12-3 or TRBV12-4 and TRBJ1-1; maybe TRBD1 (6 bases). Trimming removed 1 base at V and 12 bases at J, with 12 bases between. CDR3 length equals 12 residues. CDR3 in DNA: TGTGCCAGCAGTTTAGTAGAGGGGGGGACTTTCTTT. Translation gives CASSLVEGGTFF.

This clone was observed once. The chain links TRBV2 to TRBJ1-1; TRBD1 matches 9 bases. Germline V gene sequence: CDR1 SNHLY, CDR2 FYNNEI. Unmatched junction bases numbered 5, after V lost 8 bases and J lost 4 bases. This CDR3 spans 13 amino acids. CDR3 DNA sequence: TGTGCCAGCCCATTGGACAGGGGCACTGAAGCTTTCTTT. It translates to CASPLDRGTEAFF.

The chain joins TRBV19 to TRBJ2-1; 8 bases align to TRBD1. CDR3 length equals 17 residues. Unmatched junction bases numbered 8, after V lost 4 bases and J lost 0 bases. Germline loops: CDR1 LNHDA, CDR2 SQIVND (reference sequence). CDR3 amino acids: CASSTADRVSSYNEQFF. The CDR3 nucleotides are TGTGCCAGTAGTACCGCGGACAGGGTGAGCTCCTACAATGAGCAGTTCTTC.

This clone appeared a single time. The rearrangement uses TRBV9 and TRBJ1-1, with a weak D call TRBD1 (5 bases). V was trimmed by 4 bases and J by 1 base, leaving 14 bases between them. Germline-derived CDR1 and CDR2 are SGDLS and YYNGEE. CDR3 length equals 15 residues. The CDR3 DNA follows: TGTGCCAGCAGCCCACGGGGGGACCCGAACACTGAAGCTTTCTTT. Translating gives CASSPRGDPNTEAFF.

The rearrangement links TRBV18 to TRBJ1-4; a possible D gene is TRBD1 (5 bases). Trimming removed 2 bases from V and 8 bases from J, with 12 bases in between. Looked up from germline, CDR1 is KGHSH and CDR2 is LQKENI. The CDR3 has 14 amino acids. The CDR3 DNA sequence: TGTGCCAGCTCACCATCCGGGCGGGGGGAAAAACTGTTTTTT. This gives the protein CASSPSGRGEKLFF. Combining the CDR3 with reference TRBV18 and TRBJ1-4 gives the whole variable domain NAGVMQNPRHLVRRRGQEARLRCSPMKGHSHVYWYRQLPEEGLKFMVYLQKENIIDESGMPKERFSAEFPKEGPSILRIQQVVRGDSAAYFCASSPSGRGEKLFFGSGTQLSVL.

This clone was detected a few times. The CDR3 reads CASSTRAGTGELFF. The CDR3 region has the DNA TGTGCCAGTAGTACCAGGGCAGGAACCGGGGAGCTGTTTTTT. This sequence joins TRBV19 and TRBJ2-2, with D possibly TRBD1 on 5 matching bases. Germline CDR1 reads LNHDA; CDR2 reads SQIVND (reference sequence). This CDR3 contains 14 residues. The V end was cut by 4 bases, the J end by 5 bases, with 11 bases between.

V gene TRBV23-1 combines with J gene TRBJ1-4; tentatively, D is TRBD1 (6 bases). TRBV23-1 is an ORF for which the function is uncertain. With 0 bases removed from V and 6 bases from J, the gap between germline ends came to 14 bases. The CDR3 loop spans 16 amino acids. The CDR3 sequence: CASSQSRAGEDEKLFF. Here the CDR3 DNA reads TGCGCCAGCAGTCAATCAAGGGCAGGGGAAGATGAAAAACTGTTTTTT.

The J gene is TRBJ1-2, the V gene TRBV4-1, with D perhaps TRBD1 (5 bases). The CDR3 totals 16 residues. V dropped 4 bases and J dropped 4 bases, with 19 bases sitting between them. Germline V gene lookup returns CDR1 MGHRA and CDR2 YSYEKL. CDR3 coding DNA: TGCGCCAGCAGCCTAAGGTTTGGGACGGCGGTCTATGGCTACACCTTC. Amino acid sequence: CASSLRFGTAVYGYTF.

The chain employs TRBV19 and TRBJ2-5; 7 bases are shared with TRBD1. With V trimmed by 7 bases and J by 5 bases, 4 bases remained unmatched. The V gene's germline CDR1 is LNHDA and CDR2 SQIVND (reference sequence). The CDR3 consists of 12 residues. The CDR3, as DNA: TGTGCCAGTATCGCCAGGGGGGAGACCCAGTACTTC. This gives the protein CASIARGETQYF.